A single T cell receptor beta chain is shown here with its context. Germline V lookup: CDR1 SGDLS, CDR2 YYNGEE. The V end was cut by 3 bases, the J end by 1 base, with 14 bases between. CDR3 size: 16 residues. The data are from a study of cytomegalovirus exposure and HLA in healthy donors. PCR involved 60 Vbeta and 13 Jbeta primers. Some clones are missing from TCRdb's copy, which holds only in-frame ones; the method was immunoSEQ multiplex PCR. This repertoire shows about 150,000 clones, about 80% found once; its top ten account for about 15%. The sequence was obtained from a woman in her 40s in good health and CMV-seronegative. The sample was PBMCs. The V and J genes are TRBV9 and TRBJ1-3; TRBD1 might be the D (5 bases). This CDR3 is CASSAGRALSGNTIYF. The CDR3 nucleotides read TGTGCCAGCAGCGCGGGCAGGGCTTTGTCTGGAAACACCATATATTTT.